This T cell receptor (beta chain) was recorded in a study of tumor-infiltrating lymphocytes in primary liver carcinoma. At the level of the study: Regardless of tissue type, samples showed similar yields of roughly 3.65 to 7.5 million productive TCRbeta reads. Study-wide results and limits: Found in all five tumor regions were only about 7.5-25% of top clones.

From unsorted bulk tissue weighing about 20-32 mg, DNA and RNA were co-extracted. Five discrete regions of every tumor underwent sampling. With respect to this clonotype: Antigen specificity is unknown.

Synthesis of TCR beta cDNA was carried out from around 500 ng total RNA with a constant-region primer. Three rounds of nested multiplex PCR with slightly modified ARM-PCR produced TCR beta libraries. TRBV1-TRBV30 forward and Cbeta reverse primers drove the first two roughly 10-cycle rounds. MiXCR, applied by TCRdb to the multiplex PCR reads, yields one record per CDR3 protein. In the table there are roughly 70,000 distinct CDR3 sequences, roughly two thirds of which are singletons. Germline V gives CDR1 LGHNA, CDR2 YNFKEQ. The CDR3 totals 17 residues. V was trimmed by 1 base and J by 3 bases, leaving 16 bases between them.

This clonotype was sampled from a man aged 35 to 55 with primary liver carcinoma and hepatitis B virus infection. The source material was liver tumor tissue from sampling region 4. The subset is: tumor region T4, right-lateral pole. V gene TRBV4-2 combines with J gene TRBJ2-1, with a weak D call TRBD1 (6 bases). CDR3 residues: CASSQVVVGAYYNEQFF. CDR3 DNA: TGTGCCAGCAGCCAAGTGGTAGTGGGGGCCTACTACAATGAGCAGTTCTTC.